This T cell receptor (beta chain) derives from a study of T cells in Graves' hyperthyroidism and ophthalmopathy. This clonotype has a handful of counts. With a duration under 2 months, the hyperthyroidism was newly diagnosed in patients aged 18 to 65. The PBMCs had their origin in less than 13 ml of fresh peripheral blood. The V gene lost 2 bases and the J gene lost 6 bases, with 10 bases spanning the gap. CDR1 is LNHDA and CDR2 is SQIVND in the germline V gene (reference sequence). CDR3 length: 14 amino acids. Amplification of TCR beta CDR3 regions used RNA as the template. HTBI primers were used for first-round RT-PCR of the TCR CDR3. TCRdb processed the multiplex PCR reads anew with MiXCR; each CDR3 protein has one entry. The sample holds approximately 400,000 distinct CDR3 sequences; 15% to 19% are singletons and the top ten take about 30%.

This TCR derives from a woman aged 18-30 years with Graves' hyperthyroidism that later progressed to Graves' ophthalmopathy. The gene calls are TRBV19 and TRBJ2-2, with D possibly being TRBD1 or TRBD2 (5 bases each). Sequencing used blood. In nucleotides, the CDR3 is TGTGCCAGTAGTATATCAGGGACGGCCGGGGAGCTGTTTTTT. This sequence encodes CASSISGTAGELFF.